What follows are 20 T cell receptor beta chains derived from one specimen sequenced in a study of shared clonotypes between healthy human individuals. Measured with immunoSEQ multiplex PCR; TCRdb has only the in-frame clones, and not every one. Of 2,500,000 or so clones in the sample, around nine tenths were seen once. The material sequenced was naive CD4+ T cells sorted from blood. Noted subset: CD45RA+ positively selected. These receptor sequences come from a man younger than 30 in good health.

V gene TRBV19 combines with J gene TRBJ2-2; D is perhaps TRBD1 (6 bases). Germline CDR1 and CDR2: LNHDA and SQIVND (reference sequence). CDR3 size: 16 residues. V was pared by 1 base and J by 2 bases, with 11 bases between. The CDR3 nucleotides are TGTGCCAGTAGTATAGGAAAGGGGACAAACACCGGGGAGCTGTTTTTT. Protein product: CASSIGKGTNTGELFF.

The chain recombines TRBV7-2 with TRBJ2-5; D call uncertain. Trimming pared 5 bases from V and 5 bases from J, leaving 6 bases between. CDR1 is SGHTA, CDR2 FQGNSA, per germline. The CDR3 length is 11 residues. CDR3 protein: CASSHSETQYF. The CDR3, as DNA: TGTGCCAGCAGCCACTCGGAGACCCAGTACTTC.

The chain joins TRBV6-5 to TRBJ2-1; D possibly corresponds to TRBD2 (6 bases). The V and J ends lost 8 bases and 7 bases respectively, with 15 bases between them. CDR3 length equals 13 residues. From germline, CDR1 is MNHEY and CDR2 SVGAGI. CDR3 coding DNA: TGTGCCAGCGGGCCCCCTGGGGGGAATGAGCAGTTCTTC. Translated: CASGPPGGNEQFF.

Here the CDR3 DNA reads TGTGCCGGGCTGACAGGCGTTAATGAAAAACTGTTTTTT. Encoded protein: CAGLTGVNEKLFF. The rearrangement links TRBV30 to TRBJ1-4; weak D call: TRBD1 (6 bases). The germline V gene has CDR1 GTSNPN and CDR2 SVGIG (reference sequence). V lost 8 bases, J lost 4 bases, and 14 bases lay in between. This CDR3 spans 13 amino acids.

As to this clone: Other DNA sequences in the same sample also yield this CDR3. This rearrangement joins TRBV5-1 to TRBJ1-3, with unresolved D. The CDR3 covers 15 residues. The germline V and J ends were trimmed by 3 bases and 0 bases, with 10 bases remaining between them. Germline V gene data show CDR1 as SGHRS and CDR2 as YFSETQ. The CDR3 sequence: CASSSEGNSGNTIYF. Here the CDR3 DNA reads TGCGCCAGCAGCTCGGAGGGCAACTCTGGAAACACCATATATTTT.

The rearrangement joins TRBV10-3 to TRBJ2-7, with TRBD1 matching 11 bases. V gave up 4 bases and J gave up 6 bases; unmatched junction bases: 2. The germline CDR1 and CDR2 sequences are ENHRY and SYGVKD. There are 13 residues in the CDR3. This chain's CDR3 is CAISVGQGGEQYF. CDR3 coding DNA: TGTGCCATCAGTGTGGGACAGGGGGGCGAGCAGTACTTC.

This clone came up once. The genes are TRBV7-2 and TRBJ2-1, with 13 bases matching TRBD2. Germline-derived CDR1 and CDR2 are SGHTA and FQGNSA. The CDR3 extends over 15 amino acids. The V segment lost 5 bases and the J segment 8 bases; nucleotides outside the gene matches: 6. In DNA form, the CDR3 reads TGTGCCAGCAGCCAGGGACTAGCGGGATCGGATGAGCAGTTCTTC. Amino acid sequence: CASSQGLAGSDEQFF.

The rearrangement links TRBV5-1 to TRBJ1-2; the D is unclear. The CDR3 is 14 residues long. The germline V and J ends were trimmed by 2 bases and 3 bases, with 11 bases remaining between them. From germline, CDR1 is SGHRS and CDR2 YFSETQ. CDR3 sequence reads: CASSFRVPDYGYTF. DNA of the CDR3: TGCGCCAGCAGCTTCCGGGTTCCCGACTATGGCTACACCTTC.

The chain is built from TRBV5-1 and TRBJ1-1; 7 nucleotides align to TRBD1. V shed 3 bases and J 3 bases; nucleotides not matched to a gene: 5. The CDR3 has 14 amino acids. Germline assignment: CDR1 SGHRS and CDR2 YFSETQ. CDR3 sequence (DNA): TGCGCCAGCAGCTCGACAGGGTACGACACTGAAGCTTTCTTT. It codes for CASSSTGYDTEAFF. Based on the CDR3 plus reference TRBV5-1 and TRBJ1-1, the full variable domain is KAGVTQTPRYLIKTRGQQVTLSCSPISGHRSVSWYQQTPGQGLQFLFEYFSETQRNKGNFPGRFSGRQFSNSRSEMNVSTLELGDSALYLCASSSTGYDTEAFFGQGTRLTVV.

This sequence joins TRBV10-3 and TRBJ1-3; TRBD1 is a possible D gene (5 bases). The CDR3 runs to 15 residues. The V gene's germline CDR1 is ENHRY and CDR2 SYGVKD. V lost 0 bases to trimming and J lost 4 bases, with 10 bases between them. The CDR3: CAISESAGLGNTIYF. CDR3 nucleotide sequence: TGTGCCATCAGTGAGTCTGCAGGGCTGGGAAACACCATATATTTT.

The chain uses TRBV11-2 and TRBJ2-1; 15 nucleotides line up with TRBD2. The CDR3 contains 19 residues. V lost 4 bases and J lost 7; bases outside the gene matches: 14. Germline CDR1 reads SGHAT; CDR2 reads FQNNGV. CDR3 residues: CASSSTGLAGGRFGNEQFF. The DNA of the CDR3 is TGTGCCAGCAGCTCCACGGGACTAGCGGGGGGCCGGTTTGGTAATGAGCAGTTCTTC.

The rearrangement uses TRBV12-5 and TRBJ2-4; 8 bases are a match to TRBD2. In germline, CDR1 is LGHNT, CDR2 FRNRAP. V dropped 0 bases and J dropped 2; count of bases not matched to a gene: 3. This CDR3 contains 16 residues. CDR3 protein: CASGLVSGGPKNIQYF. CDR3 nucleotide sequence: TGTGCTAGTGGTTTGGTATCGGGGGGGCCCAAAAACATTCAGTACTTC. Full variable domain (remainder filled in from reference TRBV12-5 and TRBJ2-4): DARVTQTPRHKVTEMGQEVTMRCQPILGHNTVFWYRQTMMQGLELLAYFRNRAPLDDSGMPKDRFSAEMPDATLATLKIQPSEPRDSAVYFCASGLVSGGPKNIQYFGAGTRLSVL.

The rearrangement links TRBV7-9 to TRBJ1-1; a weak D match, TRBD1 (6 bases). The CDR3 extends over 16 amino acids. Trimming left V 1 base short and J 4 bases short, with 16 bases between. Germline CDR1 and CDR2: SEHNR and FQNEAQ (reference sequence). The CDR3 loop is CASSLDTWGAATEAFF. CDR3 sequence (DNA): TGTGCCAGCAGCTTAGACACCTGGGGGGCGGCCACTGAAGCTTTCTTT. Full variable domain (remainder filled in from reference TRBV7-9 and TRBJ1-1): DTGVSQNPRHKITKRGQNVTFRCDPISEHNRLYWYRQTLGQGPEFLTYFQNEAQLEKSRLLSDRFSAERPKGSFSTLEIQRTEQGDSAMYLCASSLDTWGAATEAFFGQGTRLTVV.

The rearrangement joins TRBV19 to TRBJ1-2; 8 nucleotides agree with TRBD1. The J segment lost 8 bases and the V segment lost 1 base, leaving 9 bases of the junction unmatched. CDR3 size: 15 residues. CDR1 is LNHDA and CDR2 is SQIVND in the germline V gene (reference sequence). This CDR3 is CASSIVGQGASGYTF. The CDR3 coding sequence is TGTGCCAGTAGTATAGTGGGGCAGGGGGCAAGCGGCTACACCTTC.

The V gene is TRBV6-6, the J gene TRBJ2-3, with D possibly being TRBD2 (6 bases). Trimming cost V 0 bases and J 2 bases, with 9 bases left between them. Germline values: CDR1 MNHNY, CDR2 SVGAGI (reference sequence). The length of the CDR3 is 15 residues. The DNA for the CDR3 is TGTGCCAGCAGTTACTCGGAGGGTATCACAGATACGCAGTATTTT. It yields the protein CASSYSEGITDTQYF.

The rearrangement joins TRBV6-5 to TRBJ1-2; D unresolved. Deletions cut 5 bases from V and 2 bases from J, with 9 bases between. This CDR3 is 13 amino acids long. Per germline, CDR1 MNHEY and CDR2 SVGAGI. The CDR3 DNA reads TGTGCCAGCAGTCCCCGACTGAACTATGGCTACACCTTC. This codes for CASSPRLNYGYTF.

The chain's CDR3 is CAISEARLDYGYTF. CDR3 bases: TGTGCCATCAGTGAGGCCAGGTTGGACTATGGCTACACCTTC. V is TRBV10-3 and J is TRBJ1-2; no firm D call. Trimming stripped 2 bases from V and 3 bases from J, with 10 bases between. The CDR3 consists of 14 residues. From germline, CDR1 is ENHRY and CDR2 SYGVKD.

This rearrangement joins TRBV2 to TRBJ2-5; weak D call: TRBD1 (6 bases). The CDR3 loop spans 13 amino acids. CDR1 and CDR2 from the germline V gene are SNHLY and FYNNEI. V was shortened by 8 bases and J by 5 bases, with 15 bases between the two germline ends. The CDR3 DNA is TGTGCCAGCCGTACAGGGAGTGTGGAGACCCAGTACTTC. Protein product: CASRTGSVETQYF.

The rearrangement links TRBV27 to TRBJ1-4; 8 bases fit TRBD1. The V gene end was trimmed by 6 bases and the J gene end by 10 bases; junction bases not matched to a gene: 10. The CDR3 has 14 residues. Germline CDR1 reads MNHEY; CDR2 reads SMNVEV (reference sequence). DNA for the CDR3: TGTGCCAGCAGCTCGACAGGGGTTTTTGGAAAACTGTTTTTT. It yields the protein CASSSTGVFGKLFF.

The rearrangement links TRBV5-4 to TRBJ2-5; TRBD2 matches 12 bases. The CDR3 totals 14 residues. Per germline, CDR1 SGHNT and CDR2 YYREEE (reference sequence). Unmatched junction bases numbered 2, after V lost 3 bases and J lost 5 bases. The chain's CDR3 is CASSSSGGAETQYF. CDR3 coding DNA: TGTGCCAGCAGCTCTAGCGGGGGGGCTGAGACCCAGTACTTC.